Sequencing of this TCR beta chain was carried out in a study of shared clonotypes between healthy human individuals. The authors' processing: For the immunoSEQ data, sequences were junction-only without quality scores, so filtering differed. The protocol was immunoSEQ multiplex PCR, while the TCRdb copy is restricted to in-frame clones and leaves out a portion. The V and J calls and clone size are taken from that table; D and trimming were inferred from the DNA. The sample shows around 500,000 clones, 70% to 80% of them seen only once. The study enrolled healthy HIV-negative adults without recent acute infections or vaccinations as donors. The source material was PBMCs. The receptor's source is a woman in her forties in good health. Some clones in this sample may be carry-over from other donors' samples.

CDR3 in DNA: TGTGCCAGCAGCTTAACTGGAGGGGACAACTATGGCTACACCTTC. Its translation: CASSLTGGDNYGYTF. The V gene is TRBV7-3, the J gene TRBJ1-2, with D possibly matching TRBD1 (5 bases). V was shortened by 0 bases and J by 2 bases, with 10 bases between the two germline ends. CDR3 length equals 15 residues. CDR1 is SGHTA and CDR2 is FQGTGA in the germline V gene.